A single sample is the source of the 28 T cell receptor beta chains below, sequenced in a study of T-cell reconstitution after alpha-beta-depleted transplantation in children. Preparing the TCRbeta library involved the use of unique molecular identifiers. In TCRdb, the PCR reads were re-called with MiXCR into one record per CDR3 protein. This table holds 700,000 to 950,000 distinct CDR3 sequences, under 20% found once. Sequencing was performed on PBMCs, mostly from graft donor cells, taken 360 days after TCRalphabeta/CD19-depleted stem cell transplant. The source of these receptors is a male patient under 18 who had a stem cell transplant for acute lymphoblastic leukemia, so the T cells may come from the graft donor.

This chain connects TRBV20-1 to TRBJ2-7, with D perhaps being TRBD1 or TRBD2 (6 bases each). The CDR3 spans 13 residues. V was pared by 6 bases and J by 6 bases, with 18 bases between. CDR1 is DFQATT, CDR2 SNEGSKA, per germline (reference sequence). In nucleotides, the CDR3 is TGCAGTGCGCCCTGGGGGGCCTTTAGCGAGCAGTACTTC. Translation: CSAPWGAFSEQYF.

The chain combines TRBV7-9 with TRBJ2-2, with 7 bases lining up with TRBD2. CDR3 length: 14 residues. The germline V gene encodes CDR1 SEHNR and CDR2 FQNEAQ (reference sequence). V was clipped by 6 bases and J by 2 bases; unmatched bases: 3. This chain's CDR3 is CASRTSRNTGELFF. CDR3 nucleotide sequence: TGTGCCAGCAGGACTAGCCGTAACACCGGGGAGCTGTTTTTT.

The gene calls are TRBV6-1 and TRBJ2-7, with 9 bases that match TRBD2. Per germline, CDR1 MNHNS and CDR2 SASEGT. V was clipped by 5 bases and J by 5 bases; unmatched bases: 10. This CDR3 contains 15 residues. The DNA for the CDR3 is TGTGCCAGCAGTCGGGGCGGGAGGGCGGTGGACGAGCAGTACTTC. Its protein product is CASSRGGRAVDEQYF.

CDR3 coding DNA: TGTGCCAGCAGCTCGACCATGCCACATGGCTACACCTTC. Encoded protein: CASSSTMPHGYTF. This rearrangement joins TRBV7-9 to TRBJ1-2; D gene ambiguous. This CDR3 contains 13 residues. Germline V gives CDR1 SEHNR, CDR2 FQNEAQ (reference sequence). V was trimmed by 4 bases and J by 6 bases, leaving 12 bases between them.

V usage is TRBV7-3 and J usage is TRBJ2-3, with D possibly being TRBD2 (7 bases). CDR3 length: 17 amino acids. V lost 1 base to trimming and J lost 1 base, with 15 bases between them. Germline V gene sequence: CDR1 SGHTA, CDR2 FQGTGA. The CDR3 nucleotides are TGTGCCAGCAGCTTAATAAGGGGGGGCCGGGGCACAGATACGCAGTATTTT. Its translation: CASSLIRGGRGTDTQYF.

This clonotype was recorded many times. This chain links TRBV29-1 with TRBJ2-7, with 9 bases lining up with TRBD1. The length of the CDR3 is 13 residues. J lost 7 bases, V lost 6 bases, and 10 bases had no gene match. From germline, CDR1 is SQVTM and CDR2 ANQGSEA. CDR3 protein: CSVPTDRGIEQYF. CDR3 DNA: TGCAGCGTCCCCACGGACAGGGGAATAGAGCAGTACTTC.

In its sample, this clonotype was seen a few times. A junction end diverges from the germline sequence, so it may reflect a read error. The rearrangement joins TRBV27 to TRBJ1-6; TRBD1 is a possible D gene (5 bases). There are 14 residues in the CDR3. Germline V CDR1 and CDR2: MNHEY, SMNVEV (reference sequence). The CDR3 sequence is CASTLGAVNSPLHF. DNA for the CDR3: TGTGCCAGCACTTTAGGGGCGGTAAATTCACCCCTCCACTTT.

This clonotype was recorded a few times. The chain uses TRBV20-1 and TRBJ2-7; 13 bases are shared with TRBD2. Per the germline V gene, CDR1 is DFQATT and CDR2 is SNEGSKA (reference sequence). The V segment lost 5 bases and the J segment 4 bases; nucleotides outside the gene matches: 8. This CDR3 region has 15 residues. Written as DNA, the CDR3 is TGCAGTGCTTTCCTGACTAGCGGGAGGACATACGAGCAGTACTTC. This codes for CSAFLTSGRTYEQYF.

The genes are TRBV20-1 and TRBJ1-1, with D unresolved. V was pared by 5 bases and J by 6 bases, with 7 bases between. Germline loops: CDR1 DFQATT, CDR2 SNEGSKA (reference sequence). This CDR3 comprises 10 residues. Here the CDR3 reads CSARTPEAFF. CDR3 in DNA: TGCAGTGCTCGGACCCCTGAAGCTTTCTTT.

The V and J genes are TRBV11-2 and TRBJ1-2; D perhaps matches TRBD1 (6 bases). This CDR3 comprises 14 residues. The germline V gene encodes CDR1 SGHAT and CDR2 FQNNGV. Trimming removed 2 bases from V and 6 bases from J, with 13 bases in between. CDR3 bases: TGTGCCAGCAGCTTAAACAGGGCCAGAAATGGCTACACCTTC. Translation gives CASSLNRARNGYTF. Supplemented by reference TRBV11-2 and TRBJ1-2, the full variable domain reads EAGVAQSPRYKIIEKRQSVAFWCNPISGHATLYWYQQILGQGPKLLIQFQNNGVVDDSQLPKDRFSAERLKGVDSTLKIQPAKLEDSAVYLCASSLNRARNGYTFGSGTRLTVV.

For the CDR3, the DNA is TGTGCCAGCAGCGGCCCTAGGCTGGACTTAAGCTCCTACGAGCAGTACTTC. This codes for CASSGPRLDLSSYEQYF. The chain uses TRBV14 and TRBJ2-7, with D possibly TRBD2 on 5 matching bases. The length of the CDR3 is 17 residues. Germline assignment: CDR1 SGHDN and CDR2 FVKESK. Trimming left V 5 bases short and J 0 bases short, with 20 bases between.

V usage is TRBV6-2 or TRBV6-3 and J usage is TRBJ2-1; D may correspond to TRBD1 or TRBD2 (5 bases each). The V and J ends lost 10 bases and 0 bases respectively, with 19 bases between them. In germline, CDR1 is MNHEY, CDR2 SVGEGT. This CDR3 is built from 16 residues. DNA for the CDR3: TGTGCCAACCAAGTGGGTCGTGGGGGCTCCTACAATGAGCAGTTCTTC. This translates into CANQVGRGGSYNEQFF.

On this clonotype: The germline gene is not matched at one end of the junction; a read error may be the cause. The chain has TRBV5-4 and TRBJ2-1; 10 bases line up with TRBD2. Germline lookup yields CDR1 SGHNT and CDR2 YYREEE (reference sequence). The length of the CDR3 is 12 residues. The CDR3 region is CASSLASGRGVF. Here the CDR3 DNA reads TGTGCCAGCAGCTTGGCTAGCGGGAGAGGGGTCTTC.

The chain joins TRBV29-1 to TRBJ2-5; TRBD1 matches 8 bases. Losses at the gene ends were 6 bases for V and 2 bases for J; bases not matched to a gene: 8. Germline V CDR1 and CDR2: SQVTM, ANQGSEA. The length of the CDR3 is 14 residues. CDR3 region: CSVNRGFIQETQYF. The CDR3 DNA reads TGCAGCGTAAACAGGGGGTTTATACAAGAGACCCAGTACTTC.

The chain uses TRBV4-2 and TRBJ2-3; possible D gene TRBD2, 6 bases. Germline loops: CDR1 LGHNA, CDR2 YNFKEQ. Trimming took off 3 bases at V and 12 bases at J, with 25 bases between the two ends. This CDR3 has 16 amino acids. CDR3 loop: CASSQGGGTEKLTQYF. CDR3 coding DNA: TGTGCCAGCAGCCAGGGGGGTGGGACGGAAAAATTAACTCAGTATTTT.

This clonotype was counted only a few times. The CDR3 DNA sequence: TGTGCCATCGGAAAAAGGACTCGGTCCACAGATACGCAGTATTTT. Protein sequence: CAIGKRTRSTDTQYF. V is TRBV10-3 and J is TRBJ2-3, with D tentatively TRBD2 (5 bases). This CDR3 has 15 residues. V lost 8 bases to trimming and J lost 2 bases, with 17 bases between them. Per the germline V gene, CDR1 is ENHRY and CDR2 is SYGVKD.

This sequence joins TRBV5-1 and TRBJ2-2; 10 bases are shared with TRBD2. Germline V CDR1 and CDR2: SGHRS, YFSETQ. This CDR3 is 18 amino acids long. Trimming took 0 bases from V and 4 from J; bases not matched to a gene: 9. CDR3: CASSLEVLAGVPTGELFF. For the CDR3, the DNA is TGCGCCAGCAGCTTGGAAGTCCTAGCGGGAGTCCCCACCGGGGAGCTGTTTTTT.

This clonotype was found a few times. The J gene is TRBJ2-1, the V gene TRBV7-9, with D perhaps given as TRBD1 or TRBD2 (5 bases each). This CDR3 is built from 13 residues. The germline CDR1 and CDR2 sequences are SEHNR and FQNEAQ (reference sequence). Trimming stripped 5 bases from V and 9 bases from J, with 14 bases between. The CDR3 DNA reads as TGTGCCAGCAGCCCCCCTGCAGGGAGTGAGCAGTTCTTC. Translated, it gives CASSPPAGSEQFF.

The CDR3 region has the DNA TGTGCCAGCTCACCGACTACGCGGGGTAGTTTCTTC. Translation: CASSPTTRGSFF. The gene calls are TRBV18 and TRBJ2-1; perhaps TRBD2 as D (6 bases). The CDR3 consists of 12 residues. CDR1 is KGHSH and CDR2 is LQKENI in the germline V gene. Trimming took 3 bases from V and 16 from J, leaving 16 bases between them.

This clonotype has a handful of counts. The genes are TRBV7-9 and TRBJ2-1, with 8 nucleotides matching TRBD2. Germline CDR1 and CDR2: SEHNR and FQNEAQ (reference sequence). This CDR3 region has 14 residues. Trimming removed 8 bases from V and 7 bases from J; junction bases left unmatched: 10. The CDR3 loop is CASGRREVMNEQFF. CDR3 bases: TGTGCCAGCGGGAGGCGGGAGGTAATGAATGAGCAGTTCTTC.

The chain joins TRBV20-1 to TRBJ2-7; a possible D gene is TRBD2 (6 bases). Trimming left V 5 bases short and J 2 bases short, with 19 bases between. Germline lookup yields CDR1 DFQATT and CDR2 SNEGSKA (reference sequence). This CDR3 contains 15 residues. CDR3 in DNA: TGCAGTGCTTTGTCGGGATCTAGCGTGACCTACGAGCAGTACTTC. This gives the protein CSALSGSSVTYEQYF.

This clonotype was counted only a few times. This chain uses TRBV4-1 with TRBJ2-7; D gene unclear. This CDR3 is built from 12 residues. V lost 1 base to trimming and J lost 6 bases, with 7 bases between them. Per the germline V gene, CDR1 is MGHRA and CDR2 is YSYEKL. The CDR3 coding sequence is TGCGCCAGCAGCCAAGTATCGTCCGAGCAGTACTTC. This sequence encodes CASSQVSSEQYF.

The CDR3 reads CATSRGSEPENEQYF. The CDR3 nucleotides read TGTGCCACCAGCAGAGGTTCCGAGCCTGAAAACGAGCAGTACTTC. V and J are TRBV15 and TRBJ2-7; D remains ambiguous. Germline CDR1 is LNHNV and CDR2 is YYDKDF (reference sequence). This CDR3 is 15 amino acids long. Trimming cost V 1 base and J 5 bases, with 15 bases left between them.

The chain has TRBV6-2 or TRBV6-3 and TRBJ1-1; 8 bases fit TRBD1. CDR3 size: 15 residues. Losses at the gene ends were 3 bases for V and 3 bases for J; bases not matched to a gene: 6. The V gene's germline CDR1 is MNHEY and CDR2 SVGEGT. CDR3 in DNA: TGTGCCAGCAGTTATTCCTGGACAGGGTACACTGAAGCTTTCTTT. This gives the protein CASSYSWTGYTEAFF.

This clonotype came up many times. The rearrangement joins TRBV12-3 or TRBV12-4 to TRBJ2-1, with 9 bases identical to TRBD2. V shed 4 bases, J shed 8 bases, and the junction held 6 bases outside the gene matches. The CDR3 covers 14 residues. The CDR3 sequence is CASSWLAGMDEQFF. The CDR3 DNA follows: TGTGCCAGCAGTTGGCTAGCGGGAATGGATGAGCAGTTCTTC.

The table lists this clonotype with many counts. The chain links TRBV5-1 to TRBJ2-7; the D is unclear. Germline V gene data show CDR1 as SGHRS and CDR2 as YFSETQ. There are 14 residues in the CDR3. Trimming stripped 0 bases from V and 3 bases from J, with 10 bases between. In nucleotides, the CDR3 is TGCGCCAGCAGCTTGGTGACTGTCGGCTACGAGCAGTACTTC. Amino acid sequence: CASSLVTVGYEQYF.

The chain couples TRBV4-1 to TRBJ2-2; 12 bases map to TRBD2. The germline V gene has CDR1 MGHRA and CDR2 YSYEKL. J lost 3 bases, V lost 2 bases, and 4 bases had no gene match. This CDR3 has 17 residues. Here the CDR3 DNA reads TGCGCCAGCAGCCAAAGAGGGACTAGCGGGTACACCGGGGAGCTGTTTTTT. Translation gives CASSQRGTSGYTGELFF.

This clonotype was seen at least ten times. This chain uses TRBV5-5 with TRBJ2-7; no clear D gene. Trimming shortened V by 4 bases and J by 2 bases, and 16 bases separated the two germline ends. CDR3 size: 15 residues. Germline loops: CDR1 SGHKS, CDR2 YYEKEE (reference sequence). The CDR3 region is CASSAGLVSTYEQYF. For the CDR3, the DNA is TGTGCCAGCAGCGCCGGGCTTGTGAGTACCTACGAGCAGTACTTC.